This is a list of T cell receptor beta chains from one sample in a study of early T cells in non-severe SARS-CoV-2 infection. Each CDR3 protein gets one entry after TCRdb re-called the 5' RACE reads with MiXCR. Of under 80,000 distinct CDR3 sequences listed, roughly 11% were seen once; the top ten hold 3.8%. The material sequenced was whole blood. The origin of the receptors is an adult who was a healthcare worker with PCR-confirmed SARS-CoV-2 infection or an uninfected control (not recorded which). Both conserved end residues are part of each CDR3. The D gene is left open where the match is weak. Some rows mark clone size as missing; the rest say once, few, many or name a class of expanded clone.

TRBD1,NA,TRBV15,TRBJ2-7,TGTGCCACCAGCACCGAGGACAGGGCGACCTACGAGCAGTACTTC,CATSTEDRATYEQYF
NA,few,TRBV6-5,TRBJ2-4,TGTGCCAGCAGTTACTCAAGGGGAGCCAAAAACATTCAGTACTTC,CASSYSRGAKNIQYF
NA,NA,TRBV13,TRBJ2-3,TGTGCCAGCAGCACTAGCACAGATACGCAGTATTTT,CASSTSTDTQYF
TRBD2,many,TRBV2,TRBJ2-1,TGTGCCAACCAAGGTGGACTAGCGGGAGCTGGTGAGCAGTTCTTC,CANQGGLAGAGEQFF
TRBD1,many,TRBV7-9,TRBJ2-3,TGTGCCAGCAGTTATGGACAGGGGGGCACAGATACGCAGTATTTT,CASSYGQGGTDTQYF
TRBD1,many,TRBV10-2,TRBJ2-2,TGCGCCAGCAGTGACCCGACAGGGGGGCTCACCGGGGAGCTGTTTTTT,CASSDPTGGLTGELFF
TRBD1,NA,TRBV4-1,TRBJ1-6,TGCGCCAGCAGCCAAGAAGACAGGGTGGGTTCACCCCTCCACTTT,CASSQEDRVGSPLHF
NA,many,TRBV7-2,TRBJ2-1,TGTGCCAGCAGCTTCTATCAGGGTCGCGAGCAGTTCTTC,CASSFYQGREQFF
NA,NA,TRBV19,TRBJ2-1,TGTGCCAGTAGTACCAGCGCCCGACGTCACCTCTCCTACAATGAGCAGTTCTTC,CASSTSARRHLSYNEQFF
NA,many,TRBV7-3,TRBJ1-2,TGTGCCAGCAGCCCGTCCCCCGACCTGGTAAATGGCTACACCTTC,CASSPSPDLVNGYTF
TRBD2,many,TRBV7-6,TRBJ2-3,TGTGCCAGCAGCTTAGACGGGAGGATAGCCGCAGATACGCAGTATTTT,CASSLDGRIAADTQYF
TRBD1,many,TRBV12-3/TRBV12-4,TRBJ2-1,TGTGCCAGCAGTGCGACACAGGGGGCCGTTGAGCAGTTCTTC,CASSATQGAVEQFF
NA,NA,TRBV2,TRBJ2-3,TGTGCCAGCGACCGGGACCTGCAAGATACGCAGTATTTT,CASDRDLQDTQYF
TRBD1,NA,TRBV7-9,TRBJ2-7,TGTGCCAGCAGCTTAGGGGACAGGGGTGACTACGAGCAGTACTTC,CASSLGDRGDYEQYF
TRBD2,NA,TRBV2,TRBJ2-7,TGTGCCACCCGACTAGCGGGGGTCTACGAGCAGTACTTC,CATRLAGVYEQYF
NA,NA,TRBV11-2,TRBJ2-2,TGTGCCAGCAGCTTGGACCGGACAGCAACCGGGGAGCTGTTTTTT,CASSLDRTATGELFF
TRBD1,few,TRBV29-1,TRBJ2-7,TGCAGCGCCGGACAGGCCTACGAGCAGTACTTC,CSAGQAYEQYF
NA,few,TRBV7-2,TRBJ1-5,TGTGCCAGCAGCGCCACCGCCGGGTTCCCCCAGCATTTT,CASSATAGFPQHF
NA,NA,TRBV12-2,TRBJ1-5,TGTGCAAGTCGCTTAGAAAAGTTGTTTCCATCGCCCCAGCATTTT,CASRLEKLFPSPQHF
TRBD2,many,TRBV18,TRBJ2-2,TGTGCCAGCTCACCACCGTCCAGCCGGGGGGCCGGGGAGCTGTTTTTT,CASSPPSSRGAGELFF
NA,many,TRBV7-8,TRBJ2-7,TGTGCCAGCAGCTCGAGGACATCCTACGAGCAGTACTTC,CASSSRTSYEQYF
TRBD1,NA,TRBV19,TRBJ2-1,TGTGCCAGTAGTCCCTCCGGGACAGAACCTCTTTTGCAGTTCTTC,CASSPSGTEPLLQFF
NA,NA,TRBV5-1,TRBJ1-2,TGCGCCAGCAGCCTGGGAGCGTCTAACTATGGCTACACCTTC,CASSLGASNYGYTF
TRBD2,few,TRBV4-1,TRBJ2-1,TGCGCCAGCAGCCAAGGGCGTAGGCTAGCGGGTTTGGAGGAGCAGTTCTTC,CASSQGRRLAGLEEQFF
NA,many,TRBV29-1,TRBJ2-7,TGCAGCGTTGGACATACCTACGAGCAGTACTTC,CSVGHTYEQYF
NA,NA,TRBV29-1,TRBJ2-7,TGCAGCTCCCTGAGCACTGGCTACGAGCAGTACTTC,CSSLSTGYEQYF
TRBD2,NA,TRBV29-1,TRBJ2-7,TGCAGCGTTGGCGGGGGACTTTCCTACGAGCAGTACTTC,CSVGGGLSYEQYF
TRBD2,many,TRBV20-1,TRBJ2-1,TGCAGTGCTAGGATGACTAGCGGGGGGCTCTACAATGAGCAGTTCTTC,CSARMTSGGLYNEQFF
NA,NA,TRBV9,TRBJ2-7,TGTGCCAGCAGCGTTACACTTGACAGGGAGCAGTACTTC,CASSVTLDREQYF
NA,NA,TRBV7-8,TRBJ2-5,TGTGCCAGCTCCCCCGAGTTATCCGGGGTTGAGACCCAGTACTTC,CASSPELSGVETQYF
TRBD2,many,TRBV7-2,TRBJ2-2,TGTGCCAGCAGCCCGGCCGGGACTAGGTCCACCGGGGAGCTGTTTTTT,CASSPAGTRSTGELFF
TRBD1,many,TRBV5-1,TRBJ1-6,TGCGCCAGCAGTTGGACAGGGGGCTATAATTCACCCCTCCACTTT,CASSWTGGYNSPLHF
TRBD2,many,TRBV7-2,TRBJ2-1,TGTGCCGTCCCGGGACTAGCTCCTCTTTACAATGAGCAGTTCTTC,CAVPGLAPLYNEQFF
NA,few,TRBV5-1,TRBJ1-2,TGCGCCAGCTCGCAGGGGTTAATCTATGGCTACACCTTC,CASSQGLIYGYTF
NA,many,TRBV7-3,TRBJ2-3,TGTGCCAGCAGCTTAACGTTGGGGGACACGCAGTATTTT,CASSLTLGDTQYF
NA,many,TRBV6-5,TRBJ2-3,TGTGCCAGCAGTTCCTCATTCATCGGCGATACGCAGTATTTT,CASSSSFIGDTQYF
TRBD1,once,TRBV6-6,TRBJ2-3,TGTGCCAGCAGGGGGGACAGGGCAGATACGCAGTATTTT,CASRGDRADTQYF
NA,NA,TRBV7-2,TRBJ1-3,TGTGCCAGCAGCTTAGGCAGCCACAGAAACACCATATATTTT,CASSLGSHRNTIYF
NA,few,TRBV5-1,TRBJ2-3,TGCGCCAGCAGCTTGGTGTGGAGCAGTAGCACAGATACGCAGTATTTT,CASSLVWSSSTDTQYF
NA,NA,TRBV6-1,TRBJ1-5,TGTGCCAGCACAGGGGACACCTCCGGGCAGCCCCAGCATTTT,CASTGDTSGQPQHF
NA,NA,TRBV7-9,TRBJ1-6,TGTGGCAGCAGCCGGACGGACCTTAATTCACCCCTCCACTTT,CGSSRTDLNSPLHF
TRBD1,many,TRBV12-3/TRBV12-4,TRBJ2-7,TGTGCCAGCAGTTACCGACAGGGGGCGGGCTACGAGCAGTACTTC,CASSYRQGAGYEQYF
NA,many,TRBV18,TRBJ2-7,TGTGCCAGCTCACCACCGAGCCGAAGCTCCTACGAGCAGTACTTC,CASSPPSRSSYEQYF
NA,NA,TRBV30,TRBJ2-3,TGTGCCTGGAGTGCTACGGGGTTCACAGATACGCAGTATTTT,CAWSATGFTDTQYF
TRBD2,many,TRBV4-1,TRBJ2-1,TGCGCCAGCAGCCCCCGCCTGCTAGCGGGAGGGAATGAGCAGTTCTTC,CASSPRLLAGGNEQFF